Presented here are 13 T cell receptor beta chains from one specimen sequenced in a study of T cells in localized non-small cell lung cancer. Assay used: immunoSEQ multiplex PCR; TCRdb lists only in-frame clones, some missing. The sample lists roughly 16,000 clones; 85% were seen once. The material was peripheral blood, obtained before any cancer treatment. The receptors derive from a male donor aged 60 or over with stage I lung adenocarcinoma.

This chain uses TRBV6-5 with TRBJ2-5; D is undetermined. This CDR3 contains 14 residues. Trimming left V 6 bases short and J 2 bases short, with 13 bases between. CDR1 and CDR2 (germline): MNHEY, SVGAGI. The CDR3 region is CASRADRAQETQYF. In DNA, the CDR3 is TGTGCCAGCAGGGCAGATAGAGCACAAGAGACCCAGTACTTC.

The chain links TRBV9 to TRBJ2-3, with 9 bases identical to TRBD1. The V and J ends lost 3 bases and 6 bases, in that order; junction bases with no gene match: 11. Germline lookup yields CDR1 SGDLS and CDR2 YYNGEE. The length of the CDR3 is 16 residues. In DNA, the CDR3 is TGTGCCAGCAGCGAACTTTACGGGACAGGGCCCGATACGCAGTATTTT. It yields the protein CASSELYGTGPDTQYF.

The rearrangement links TRBV7-9 to TRBJ1-1; TRBD1 might be the D (5 bases). Trimming pared 4 bases from V and 11 bases from J, leaving 17 bases between. The CDR3 covers 13 residues. Germline V gives CDR1 SEHNR, CDR2 FQNEAQ (reference sequence). This chain's CDR3 is CASSSSQGRIAFF. CDR3 DNA sequence: TGTGCCAGCAGCTCTTCCCAGGGTAGGATTGCTTTCTTT.

The genes are TRBV25-1 and TRBJ1-3; no clear D gene. This CDR3 is 14 amino acids long. V lost 3 bases and J 0 bases, leaving 6 bases between the germline ends. The germline V gene encodes CDR1 MGHDK and CDR2 SYGVNS. The CDR3 DNA reads as TGTGCCAGCAGTGATCGGGCCTCTGGAAACACCATATATTTT. Translated: CASSDRASGNTIYF.

CDR3 region: CASSKQGSQDTQYF. The CDR3 DNA follows: TGTGCCAGCAGCAAACAGGGTTCACAAGATACGCAGTATTTT. The chain recombines TRBV11-3 with TRBJ2-3, with D tentatively TRBD1 (6 bases). Germline CDR1 reads SGHNT; CDR2 reads YENEEA. V lost 5 bases and J 5 bases, leaving 14 bases between the germline ends. CDR3 length: 14 residues.

The chain uses TRBV2 and TRBJ2-7; D ambiguous. This CDR3 has 14 residues. In germline, CDR1 is SNHLY, CDR2 FYNNEI. The V end lost 3 bases, the J end lost 1 base, and 10 bases lay between the germline ends. DNA of the CDR3: TGTGCCAGCAGTGAGATGCGGCAATCCTACGAGCAGTACTTC. The encoded protein is CASSEMRQSYEQYF.

V gene TRBV11-2 combines with J gene TRBJ2-4; D perhaps matches TRBD2 (5 bases). Germline values: CDR1 SGHAT, CDR2 FQNNGV. V was clipped by 4 bases and J by 1 base, with 20 bases between them. This CDR3 spans 18 amino acids. The CDR3 bases are TGTGCCAGCAGCTCCACGGGCTTCAGGTCGGGGGCCAAAAACATTCAGTACTTC. Translating it yields CASSSTGFRSGAKNIQYF.

This clone was seen once. The CDR3 bases are TGTGCCAGCAGCCCTGGGACTAGCGGGAGTGTTGGCGAGCAGTACTTC. Translated: CASSPGTSGSVGEQYF. This rearrangement joins TRBV7-2 to TRBJ2-7; 14 bases are shared with TRBD2. The CDR3 contains 16 residues. Germline-derived CDR1 and CDR2 are SGHTA and FQGNSA. J lost 6 bases, V lost 5 bases, and 9 bases had no gene match.

The V gene is TRBV15, the J gene TRBJ1-5; 9 bases are shared with TRBD1. The CDR3 is made up of 18 amino acids. The V segment lost 0 bases and the J segment 2 bases; nucleotides outside the gene matches: 8. Germline CDR1 reads LNHNV; CDR2 reads YYDKDF (reference sequence). The CDR3 DNA sequence: TGTGCCACCAGCAGAGATTCTAACACAGGGGGCGGCAATCAGCCCCAGCATTTT. Its translation: CATSRDSNTGGGNQPQHF. Complete variable domain (other parts from reference TRBV15 and TRBJ1-5): DAMVIQNPRYQVTQFGKPVTLSCSQTLNHNVMYWYQQKSSQAPKLLFHYYDKDFNNEADTPDNFQSRRPNTSFCFLDIRSPGLGDTAMYLCATSRDSNTGGGNQPQHFGDGTRLSIL.

About this clone itself: The same CDR3 also results from other DNA sequences found in this sample. The rearrangement links TRBV6-5 to TRBJ2-1, with 8 bases matching TRBD1. The germline V gene encodes CDR1 MNHEY and CDR2 SVGAGI. J lost 1 base, V lost 5 bases, and 1 base had no gene match. The CDR3 is 14 amino acids. CDR3 in DNA: TGTGCCAGCAGTAGACAGGGGTCCTACAATGAGCAGTTCTTC. It encodes CASSRQGSYNEQFF.

The chain links TRBV6-6 to TRBJ2-3; TRBD1 or TRBD2 may be the D gene (5 bases each). Per germline, CDR1 MNHNY and CDR2 SVGAGI (reference sequence). This CDR3 contains 15 residues. Trimming left V 6 bases short and J 1 base short, with 14 bases between. The CDR3 bases are TGTGCCAGCAGCTCAGGGAGAACGGGCACAGATACGCAGTATTTT. Protein product: CASSSGRTGTDTQYF.

J is TRBJ2-7 and V is TRBV10-3; 13 nucleotides align to TRBD2. Germline CDR1 ENHRY, CDR2 SYGVKD. After removal of 5 bases from V and 2 bases from J, the junction contained 3 bases not matched to a gene. The length of the CDR3 is 15 residues. CDR3 coding DNA: TGTGCCATCAGTCTTACTAGCGGGAGGGCCTACGAGCAGTACTTC. As protein: CAISLTSGRAYEQYF.

The gene calls are TRBV7-3 and TRBJ2-1; D is perhaps TRBD1 (6 bases). V gave up 3 bases and J gave up 13 bases, with 13 bases separating them. This CDR3 is 12 amino acids long. The germline gives CDR1 SGHTA, CDR2 FQGTGA. The CDR3: CASSFPGTSQFF. In DNA form, the CDR3 reads TGTGCCAGCAGCTTTCCCGGGACAAGCCAGTTCTTC.